The 32 T cell receptor beta chains given below trace back to one sample, sequenced in a study of cytomegalovirus exposure and HLA in healthy donors. PCR employed 60 Vbeta and 13 Jbeta primers. TCRdb's table, derived via immunoSEQ multiplex PCR, lists solely in-frame clones and lacks some. Among 160,000 or so clones, roughly four fifths were seen once, and the ten largest hold approximately 4%. What was sequenced was PBMCs. The receptor source for this set is a man between 50 and 59 years old in good health and CMV-seropositive.

The CDR3 protein is CASSQRRGGGYTF. In DNA, the CDR3 is TGTGCCAGCAGTCAGCGACGGGGTGGTGGCTACACCTTC. The chain has TRBV28 and TRBJ1-2; no firm D call. CDR3 length: 13 residues. V lost 5 bases, J lost 7 bases, and 14 bases lay in between. Germline V gene lookup returns CDR1 MDHEN and CDR2 SYDVKM.

The chain couples TRBV19 to TRBJ1-1; no firm D call. V was trimmed by 4 bases and J by 7 bases, leaving 10 bases between them. Germline V CDR1 and CDR2: LNHDA, SQIVND (reference sequence). This CDR3 has 12 amino acids. The CDR3, as DNA: TGTGCCAGTAGTAGCACGCCGGGTGAAGCTTTCTTT. It codes for CASSSTPGEAFF.

This clone was recorded a few times. This chain uses TRBV11-2 with TRBJ2-3, with D possibly being TRBD1 (5 bases). Trimming left V 5 bases short and J 1 base short, with 13 bases between. Per the germline V gene, CDR1 is SGHAT and CDR2 is FQNNGV. This CDR3 is 15 amino acids long. The CDR3 is CASSQPGAGTDTQYF. CDR3 sequence (DNA): TGTGCCAGCAGCCAGCCTGGGGCCGGCACAGATACGCAGTATTTT.

Comment on this clone: A junction end diverges from the germline sequence, so it may reflect a read error. V is TRBV28 and J is TRBJ1-6, with TRBD1 as a possible D gene (5 bases). CDR3 length: 13 amino acids. Germline V gene lookup returns CDR1 MDHEN and CDR2 SYDVKM. CDR3 in amino acids: CAGREGGDSPLHF. CDR3 bases: TGTGCCGGCAGAGAGGGAGGGGATTCACCCCTCCACTTT.

V gene TRBV9 combines with J gene TRBJ2-7; no firm D call. V lost 7 bases, J lost 0 bases, and 20 bases lay in between. The CDR3 consists of 16 residues. Germline loops: CDR1 SGDLS, CDR2 YYNGEE. CDR3 coding DNA: TGTGCCAGCCCTTACCTACAGAAACAATACTCCTACGAGCAGTACTTC. The encoded protein is CASPYLQKQYSYEQYF.

This clone was detected a few times. This chain uses TRBV28 with TRBJ1-2; 8 nucleotides agree with TRBD1. Per germline, CDR1 MDHEN and CDR2 SYDVKM. V gave up 6 bases and J gave up 7 bases; unmatched junction bases: 10. The CDR3 runs 14 residues. CDR3 in amino acids: CASRPPGQVVGYTF. CDR3 sequence (DNA): TGTGCCAGCAGGCCTCCGGGACAGGTGGTTGGCTACACCTTC.

This clone was counted a single time. V gene TRBV10-3 combines with J gene TRBJ1-3; a possible D gene is TRBD1 (5 bases). Between the trimmed V and J ends, which lost 0 bases and 0 bases, there was a span of 9 bases. CDR3 length: 16 residues. The germline V gene encodes CDR1 ENHRY and CDR2 SYGVKD. The CDR3 region has the DNA TGTGCCATCAGTGAGTCGGGGCTGAACTCTGGAAACACCATATATTTT. Its translation is CAISESGLNSGNTIYF.

This chain uses TRBV30 with TRBJ2-7; TRBD2 matches at 14 bases. J was trimmed by 5 bases and V by 1 base; bases with no gene match: 7. Germline values: CDR1 GTSNPN, CDR2 SVGIG (reference sequence). The CDR3 runs to 16 residues. The CDR3 here is CAWSEGLAGVHNEQYF. The CDR3 bases are TGTGCCTGGAGTGAGGGACTAGCGGGGGTGCACAACGAGCAGTACTTC.

The V gene is TRBV28, the J gene TRBJ2-7, with D perhaps matching TRBD1 (6 bases). Trimming removed 5 bases at V and 0 bases at J, with 20 bases between. CDR1 MDHEN and CDR2 SYDVKM come from the germline V gene. The length of the CDR3 is 17 residues. The chain's CDR3 is CASSPINRDRSSYEQYF. In DNA form, the CDR3 reads TGTGCCAGCAGTCCAATCAACAGGGACCGGAGCTCCTACGAGCAGTACTTC.

This chain joins TRBV11-3 and TRBJ1-2, with TRBD1 matching 7 bases. The CDR3 runs 14 residues. CDR1 and CDR2 (germline): SGHNT, YENEEA. Trimming took 1 base from V and 6 from J; bases not matched to a gene: 5. In DNA, the CDR3 is TGTGCCAGCAGCTTAGTCGACAGGGAGGATGGCTACACCTTC. Translating gives CASSLVDREDGYTF.

This clone was seen just once. The genes are TRBV5-1 and TRBJ2-6; the D is unclear. From germline, CDR1 is SGHRS and CDR2 YFSETQ. The CDR3 runs to 14 residues. V was shortened by 8 bases and J by 2 bases, with 11 bases between the two germline ends. CDR3 in DNA: TGCGCCAGTACCCTAGGAACTGGGGCCAACGTCCTGACTTTC. Protein: CASTLGTGANVLTF.

J is TRBJ1-5 and V is TRBV19; 8 nucleotides align to TRBD1. CDR1 is LNHDA, CDR2 SQIVND, per germline (reference sequence). The CDR3 consists of 12 residues. After removal of 10 bases from V and 6 bases from J, the junction contained 5 bases not matched to a gene. CDR3 nucleotides: TGTGCCACCACTCAGGGGGCTCAGCCCCAGCATTTT. Its protein product is CATTQGAQPQHF.

This clone was seen a few times. The gene calls are TRBV30 and TRBJ2-5; 10 positions match TRBD1. Losses at the gene ends were 0 bases for V and 5 bases for J; bases not matched to a gene: 9. Germline-derived CDR1 and CDR2 are GTSNPN and SVGIG (reference sequence). The CDR3 is 16 residues long. The CDR3 loop reads CAWSVPQDRGRETQYF. CDR3 coding DNA: TGTGCCTGGAGTGTACCACAAGACAGGGGGCGCGAGACCCAGTACTTC.

V and J are TRBV10-1 and TRBJ2-3, with no clear D. This CDR3 is built from 12 residues. Germline-derived CDR1 and CDR2 are WNHNN and SYGVQD (reference sequence). Between the trimmed V and J ends, which lost 8 bases and 2 bases, there was a span of 8 bases. The CDR3 reads CASLRYTDTQYF. CDR3 coding DNA: TGCGCCAGCCTCCGTTACACAGATACGCAGTATTTT.

This rearrangement joins TRBV15 to TRBJ2-3; TRBD2 is a possible D gene (6 bases). Germline V lookup: CDR1 LNHNV, CDR2 YYDKDF (reference sequence). The V gene lost 0 bases and the J gene lost 4 bases, with 11 bases spanning the gap. This CDR3 is built from 15 residues. The CDR3 region is CATSRDPSEADTQYF. DNA of the CDR3: TGTGCCACCAGCAGAGACCCTAGCGAAGCAGATACGCAGTATTTT.

V gene TRBV10-3 combines with J gene TRBJ2-1; a possible D gene is TRBD2 (5 bases). Trimming pared 2 bases from V and 7 bases from J, leaving 9 bases between. CDR1 is ENHRY and CDR2 is SYGVKD in the germline V gene. CDR3 length equals 13 residues. DNA for the CDR3: TGTGCCATCAGTGAGGAAGGGAGAAATGAGCAGTTCTTC. Protein: CAISEEGRNEQFF.

V usage is TRBV7-2 and J usage is TRBJ2-3; 10 positions agree with TRBD2. CDR1 and CDR2 (germline): SGHTA, FQGNSA. CDR3 size: 15 residues. With 3 bases clipped from V and 4 bases from J, the junction kept 4 bases outside the gene matches. The CDR3 nucleotides are TGTGCCAGCAGCTTGGGACTAGCGATCGCAGATACGCAGTATTTT. This sequence encodes CASSLGLAIADTQYF.

V is TRBV27 and J is TRBJ1-6, with D perhaps matching TRBD1 (6 bases). Trimming cost V 6 bases and J 5 bases, with 14 bases left between them. The germline gives CDR1 MNHEY, CDR2 SMNVEV (reference sequence). The CDR3 is made up of 15 amino acids. The CDR3 spells CASSPFAGDNSPLHF. The CDR3 bases are TGTGCCAGCAGCCCTTTTGCAGGGGATAATTCACCCCTCCACTTT.

The gene calls are TRBV7-2 and TRBJ1-4; D ambiguous. CDR1 and CDR2 (germline): SGHTA, FQGNSA. V dropped 5 bases and J dropped 0 bases, with 10 bases sitting between them. CDR3 length equals 15 residues. The CDR3 DNA reads TGTGCCAGCAGCCTGGCAGGTGCAACTAATGAAAAACTGTTTTTT. This encodes CASSLAGATNEKLFF.

There are a few counts of this clone. The chain couples TRBV25-1 to TRBJ1-1; D may be TRBD1 (5 bases). This CDR3 is 16 amino acids long. The germline gives CDR1 MGHDK, CDR2 SYGVNS. V was cut by 4 bases and J by 4 bases, with 19 bases left in between. The DNA of the CDR3 is TGTGCCAGCAGTGCTATAGGGGTAGAGGCAGCCACTGAAGCTTTCTTT. This sequence encodes CASSAIGVEAATEAFF.

The J gene is TRBJ2-3, the V gene TRBV20-1, with unresolved D. The CDR3 consists of 11 residues. Trimming left V 3 bases short and J 4 bases short, with 5 bases between. Germline lookup yields CDR1 DFQATT and CDR2 SNEGSKA (reference sequence). The DNA of the CDR3 is TGCAGTGCTAGTATCGCAGATACGCAGTATTTT. Translated: CSASIADTQYF.

This clone was picked up a small number of times. The chain employs TRBV5-1 and TRBJ1-1, with unresolved D. The V and J ends lost 4 bases and 10 bases respectively, with 20 bases between them. Germline-derived CDR1 and CDR2 are SGHRS and YFSETQ. The CDR3 has 14 amino acids. CDR3: CASSPTGSERGAFF. Written as DNA, the CDR3 is TGCGCCAGCAGCCCCACGGGTTCTGAGCGGGGAGCTTTCTTT.

The V and J genes are TRBV13 and TRBJ2-5, with D tentatively TRBD1 (6 bases). Germline V CDR1 and CDR2: PRHDT, FYEKMQ (reference sequence). The CDR3 covers 14 residues. With 5 bases removed from V and 5 bases from J, the gap between germline ends came to 15 bases. The CDR3 DNA reads as TGTGCCAGCAGCCCCAGGGGAAGAGGGGAGACCCAGTACTTC. Translation gives CASSPRGRGETQYF.

This sequence joins TRBV11-1 and TRBJ2-1; no clear D gene. Germline CDR1 SGHAT, CDR2 FQDESV (reference sequence). The CDR3 loop spans 13 amino acids. The V end was cut by 2 bases, the J end by 3 bases, with 5 bases between. The CDR3 sequence: CASSLRGYNEQFF. CDR3 sequence (DNA): TGTGCCAGCAGCTTACGCGGCTACAATGAGCAGTTCTTC.

The V gene is TRBV15, the J gene TRBJ1-4; 7 bases are a match to TRBD1. The CDR3 consists of 15 residues. CDR1 and CDR2 from the germline V gene are LNHNV and YYDKDF (reference sequence). V was clipped by 1 base and J by 3 bases; unmatched bases: 2. The DNA of the CDR3 is TGTGCCACCAGCAGAGCAGGGGGTTCTAATGAAAAACTGTTTTTT. Translating it yields CATSRAGGSNEKLFF. The entire variable domain, with the rest obtained from reference TRBV15 and TRBJ1-4, is as follows: DAMVIQNPRYQVTQFGKPVTLSCSQTLNHNVMYWYQQKSSQAPKLLFHYYDKDFNNEADTPDNFQSRRPNTSFCFLDIRSPGLGDTAMYLCATSRAGGSNEKLFFGSGTQLSVL.

This chain links TRBV7-2 with TRBJ2-2; possible D gene TRBD2, 5 bases. Germline V gives CDR1 SGHTA, CDR2 FQGNSA. This CDR3 has 15 residues. V was shortened by 1 base and J by 7 bases, with 13 bases between the two germline ends. The CDR3 DNA sequence: TGTGCCAGCAGCTTAGAGGACTCGGATGTCGGGGAGCTGTTTTTT. It yields the protein CASSLEDSDVGELFF.

The V gene is TRBV28, the J gene TRBJ1-2; weak D call: TRBD1 (6 bases). CDR3 length: 14 amino acids. Trimming stripped 4 bases from V and 8 bases from J, with 17 bases between. Germline V gene lookup returns CDR1 MDHEN and CDR2 SYDVKM. The DNA for the CDR3 is TGTGCCAGCAGTTCAATAACAGGGCTTAGGGGCTACACCTTC. This sequence encodes CASSSITGLRGYTF.

The chain uses TRBV5-1 and TRBJ2-2; D is perhaps TRBD2 (5 bases). Germline CDR1 SGHRS, CDR2 YFSETQ. This CDR3 region has 16 residues. Trimming removed 1 base at V and 0 bases at J, with 10 bases between. The CDR3 DNA is TGCGCCAGCAGCTTGTATGCCGGGACGAACACCGGGGAGCTGTTTTTT. This codes for CASSLYAGTNTGELFF.

This rearrangement joins TRBV5-1 to TRBJ1-3; 7 bases agree with TRBD1. The germline V gene has CDR1 SGHRS and CDR2 YFSETQ. The CDR3 runs 17 residues. J lost 0 bases, V lost 0 bases, and 6 bases had no gene match. The CDR3 loop is CASSLALTGSSGNTIYF. Written as DNA, the CDR3 is TGCGCCAGCAGCTTGGCCCTGACAGGGAGCTCTGGAAACACCATATATTTT.

V is TRBV7-6 and J is TRBJ2-1, with 8 bases fitting TRBD1. The V segment lost 4 bases and the J segment 2 bases; nucleotides outside the gene matches: 10. The CDR3 totals 17 residues. Germline CDR1 SGHVS, CDR2 FNYEAQ. The CDR3 region has the DNA TGTGCCAGCAGCTCCATACAGGGGGACCTAACCTACAATGAGCAGTTCTTC. As protein: CASSSIQGDLTYNEQFF.

The chain carries TRBV6-6 and TRBJ1-2, with TRBD1 matching over 7 bases. Trimming took 0 bases from V and 4 from J; bases not matched to a gene: 2. This CDR3 is 14 amino acids long. Germline values: CDR1 MNHNY, CDR2 SVGAGI (reference sequence). The CDR3 DNA is TGTGCCAGCAGTTACTCGGGACAGCCCTATGGCTACACCTTC. Protein product: CASSYSGQPYGYTF.

This chain connects TRBV5-1 to TRBJ2-7; D not resolved. The V gene lost 5 bases and the J gene lost 3 bases, with 12 bases spanning the gap. The germline gives CDR1 SGHRS, CDR2 YFSETQ. The CDR3 has 13 amino acids. CDR3 DNA sequence: TGCGCCAGCAGGTTAGCTACGAGCTACGAGCAGTACTTC. Translating gives CASRLATSYEQYF.